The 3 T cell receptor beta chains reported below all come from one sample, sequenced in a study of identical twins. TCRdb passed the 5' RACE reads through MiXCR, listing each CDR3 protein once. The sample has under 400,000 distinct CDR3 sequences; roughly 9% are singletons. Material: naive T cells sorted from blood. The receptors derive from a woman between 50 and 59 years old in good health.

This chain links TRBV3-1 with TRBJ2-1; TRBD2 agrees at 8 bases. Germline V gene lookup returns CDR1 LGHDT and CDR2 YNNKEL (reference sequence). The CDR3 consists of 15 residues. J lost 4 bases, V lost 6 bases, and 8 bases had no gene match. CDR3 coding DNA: TGTGCCAGCAGAAAAGCGGGAGTGGAATACAATGAGCAGTTCTTC. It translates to CASRKAGVEYNEQFF.

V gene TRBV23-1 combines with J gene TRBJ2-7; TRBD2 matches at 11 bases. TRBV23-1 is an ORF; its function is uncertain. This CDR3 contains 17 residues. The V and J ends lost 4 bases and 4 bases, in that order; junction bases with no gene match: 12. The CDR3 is CASSPPKLAGVRYEQYV. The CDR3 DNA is TGCGCCAGCAGTCCCCCCAAACTAGCGGGAGTTAGGTACGAGCAGTACGTC.

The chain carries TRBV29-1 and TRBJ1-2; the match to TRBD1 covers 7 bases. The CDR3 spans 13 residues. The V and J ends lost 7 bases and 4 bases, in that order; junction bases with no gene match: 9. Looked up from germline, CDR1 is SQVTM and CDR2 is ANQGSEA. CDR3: CSASSDRAYGYTF. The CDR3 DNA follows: TGCAGCGCATCATCAGACAGGGCCTATGGCTACACCTTC.